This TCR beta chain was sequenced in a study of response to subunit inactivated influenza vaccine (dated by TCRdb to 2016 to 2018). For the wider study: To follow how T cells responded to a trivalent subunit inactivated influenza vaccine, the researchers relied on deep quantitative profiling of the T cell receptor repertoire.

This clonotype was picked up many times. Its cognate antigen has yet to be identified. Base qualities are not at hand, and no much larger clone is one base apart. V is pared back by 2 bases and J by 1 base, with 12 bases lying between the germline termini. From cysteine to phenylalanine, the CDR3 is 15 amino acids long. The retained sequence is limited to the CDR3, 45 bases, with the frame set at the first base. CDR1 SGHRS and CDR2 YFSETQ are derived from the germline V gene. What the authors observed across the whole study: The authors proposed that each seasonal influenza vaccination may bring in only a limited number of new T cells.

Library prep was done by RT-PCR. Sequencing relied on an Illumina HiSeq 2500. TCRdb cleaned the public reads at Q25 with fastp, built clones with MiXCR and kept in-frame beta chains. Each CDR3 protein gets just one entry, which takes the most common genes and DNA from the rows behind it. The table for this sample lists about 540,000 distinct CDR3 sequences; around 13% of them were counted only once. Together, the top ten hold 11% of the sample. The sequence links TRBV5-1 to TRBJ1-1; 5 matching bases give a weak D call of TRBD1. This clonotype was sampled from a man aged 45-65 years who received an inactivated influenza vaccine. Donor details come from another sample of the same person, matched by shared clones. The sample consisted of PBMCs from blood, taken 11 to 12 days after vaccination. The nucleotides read TGCGCCAGCAGCTTCCGGATGGGGACGAACACTGAAGCTTTCTTT. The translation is CASSFRMGTNTEAFF. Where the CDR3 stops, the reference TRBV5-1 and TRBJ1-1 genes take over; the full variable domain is KAGVTQTPRYLIKTRGQQVTLSCSPISGHRSVSWYQQTPGQGLQFLFEYFSETQRNKGNFPGRFSGRQFSNSRSEMNVSTLELGDSALYLCASSFRMGTNTEAFFGQGTRLTVV.